This T cell receptor beta chain was identified in a study of T cell responses to AZD1222 COVID-19 vaccine. V lost 4 bases to trimming and J lost 3 bases, with 13 bases between them. The CDR3 covers 14 residues. Germline assignment: CDR1 LNHDA and CDR2 SQIVND (reference sequence). Here immunoSEQ multiplex PCR was the method, and the copy in TCRdb shows in-frame clones only, minus some. Found here are about 96,000 clones, 80% to 90% of them singletons; the top ten hold roughly 1.7%. The genes are TRBV19 and TRBJ2-7; D is possibly TRBD2 (5 bases). This TCR was recovered from an adult in good health. This sample comprised peripheral blood, obtained on day 0 of AZD1222 vaccination. CDR3 loop: CASSSGLTNYEQYF. CDR3 bases: TGTGCCAGTAGTAGCGGACTCACGAACTACGAGCAGTACTTC.